The source of this T cell receptor (beta chain) is a study of shared clonotypes between healthy human individuals. Study-level findings and limits: In general, naive subsets displayed greater estimated richness than memory subsets did. Non-shared clonotypes had lower generation probabilities than clonotypes shared by all four sorted-subset donors.

Worth noting for this clone: Its specificity is not known.

CD8 cells regarded as naive lacked CD45RO, were positively chosen for CCR7, and omitted terminally differentiated effector memory CD45RA+ cells. Each subset's genomic DNA was split evenly across several immunoSEQ plates. The table came from immunoSEQ multiplex PCR; TCRdb's copy has only in-frame clones and leaves some out. Of some 2.1 million clones in the sample, around 93% are singletons; the top ten hold approximately 1.7%. This CDR3 is built from 14 residues. Trimming removed 8 bases from V and 9 bases from J; junction bases left unmatched: 12. Germline values: CDR1 SGHAT, CDR2 FQNNGV. The TCR originated in a man aged 18 to 29 in good health. Some clones in this sample may be carry-over from other donors' samples. The sequencing sample was made of naive CD8+ T cells from PBMCs. The J gene is TRBJ2-1, the V gene TRBV11-2; 8 bases agree with TRBD2. The CDR3 region has the DNA TGTGCCAGCTCTATGCGGACTAGCCGCGGTGAGCAGTTCTTC. Protein sequence: CASSMRTSRGEQFF.